Below are 20 T cell receptor beta chains sequenced from a single sample in a study of human CD8 memory T cell subsets. Making the TCR beta libraries relied on UMI-labeled 5' RACE. From the 5' RACE reads, TCRdb lists one entry per CDR3 protein and no DNA. The sample table includes roughly 5,000 distinct CDR3 sequences. Sequences were obtained from CD8+ effector memory T cells (TEM) sorted from PBMCs. Subset meaning: effector memory CD8 T cells, CCR7- CD45RO+ CD95+. These receptors originate from a human donor in good health.

The chain combines TRBV29-1 with TRBJ2-7; TCRdb names TRBD1, which stays unverified in the absence of DNA. Germline CDR1 SQVTM, CDR2 ANQGSEA. The CDR3 length is 14 residues. CDR3: CSVEDTGGMDEQYF.

This clonotype ranks as medium-sized in terms of frequency. The chain carries TRBV28 and TRBJ1-6. The germline gives CDR1 MDHEN, CDR2 SYDVKM. The CDR3 has 15 amino acids. The CDR3: CASSGRIELNSPLHF.

V gene TRBV20-1 combines with J gene TRBJ2-7; with no DNA, the TCRdb D assignment of TRBD1 cannot be verified. The germline V gene has CDR1 DFQATT and CDR2 SNEGSKA (reference sequence). The CDR3 runs to 15 residues. This CDR3 is CSARETGEMSSEQYF.

The J gene is TRBJ2-7, the V gene TRBV4-3; TCRdb's D call, TRBD1, is unchecked because there is no DNA. Germline CDR1 is LGHNA and CDR2 is YSLEER. This CDR3 comprises 16 residues. The CDR3 loop reads CASSQDPGQGADEQYF.

By frequency, this clonotype registers medium-sized. The chain joins TRBV27 to TRBJ1-1. Per germline, CDR1 MNHEY and CDR2 SMNVEV (reference sequence). There are 17 residues in the CDR3. This chain's CDR3 is CASSLVVGRAMNTEAFF.

This clonotype is classed as medium-sized by frequency. The V call is TRBV20-1, the J call TRBJ1-1; lacking DNA, the TRBD1 call made by TCRdb goes unchecked. Germline lookup yields CDR1 DFQATT and CDR2 SNEGSKA (reference sequence). The CDR3 extends over 14 amino acids. CDR3 residues: CSAQPGGSATEAFF.

This clonotype is called medium-sized (0.01 to 0.1%) based on its frequency. The J gene is TRBJ1-2, the V gene TRBV20-1. This CDR3 comprises 14 residues. The germline V gene has CDR1 DFQATT and CDR2 SNEGSKA (reference sequence). The CDR3: CSARELAGYYGYTF.

This sequence joins TRBV6-1 and TRBJ2-7. CDR1 MNHNS and CDR2 SASEGT come from the germline V gene. This CDR3 is built from 13 residues. CDR3 loop: CASLGDDSYEQYF.

The chain has TRBV4-3 and TRBJ1-1. The germline CDR1 and CDR2 sequences are LGHNA and YSLEER. The CDR3 contains 15 residues. Here the CDR3 reads CASSQEFQMNTEAFF.

This chain connects TRBV20-1 to TRBJ2-1; TCRdb's assignment of TRBD1 cannot be checked, as there is no DNA. The germline V gene encodes CDR1 DFQATT and CDR2 SNEGSKA (reference sequence). The CDR3 extends over 15 amino acids. CDR3 protein: CSASPGQGEAYEQFF.

V gene TRBV28 combines with J gene TRBJ2-3; the D call of TRBD2 rests on TCRdb alone, since no DNA is present to check it. The germline V gene encodes CDR1 MDHEN and CDR2 SYDVKM. The CDR3 is 16 residues long. CDR3 amino acids: CASSPGLADYTDTQYF.

V and J are TRBV5-1 and TRBJ2-7; the D gene TCRdb calls, TRBD2, cannot be checked with no DNA. Per germline, CDR1 SGHRS and CDR2 YFSETQ. This CDR3 has 17 residues. CDR3 protein: CASSLAGVTSGAHEQYF.

The chain joins TRBV7-2 to TRBJ2-3; lacking DNA, the TRBD2 call made by TCRdb goes unchecked. CDR1 is SGHTA and CDR2 is FQGNSA in the germline V gene. This CDR3 has 14 residues. The CDR3 loop is CASSPTSGGDTQYF.

This clonotype registers medium-sized (0.01 to 0.1%) by frequency. The chain recombines TRBV11-3 with TRBJ2-2. The V gene's germline CDR1 is SGHNT and CDR2 YENEEA. The CDR3 length is 12 residues. The CDR3 region is CASSVSGGELFF.

By frequency, this clonotype is medium-sized. CDR3 sequence reads: CASSDLPGQGDNEQFF. The rearrangement uses TRBV6-4 and TRBJ2-1; TCRdb indicates TRBD1, and absent DNA this call remains unverified. In germline, CDR1 is MRHNA, CDR2 SNTAGT. CDR3 length: 16 residues.

V gene TRBV6-4 combines with J gene TRBJ2-3; TCRdb outputs TRBD2, but without DNA this stays unchecked. The CDR3 spans 14 residues. Germline CDR1 MRHNA, CDR2 SNTAGT. The CDR3 protein is CASSEAGLTDTQYF.

CDR3 region: CASSYSSDGPYEQYF. The chain joins TRBV6-6 to TRBJ2-7. Germline CDR1 and CDR2: MNHNY and SVGAGI (reference sequence). CDR3 size: 15 residues.

The chain uses TRBV5-1 and TRBJ2-7. CDR3 length: 14 residues. CDR1 and CDR2 (germline): SGHRS, YFSETQ. CDR3 region: CASSLTEAVYEQYF.

This clonotype is labeled medium-sized based on frequency. V gene TRBV29-1 combines with J gene TRBJ1-1. There are 11 residues in the CDR3. CDR1 SQVTM and CDR2 ANQGSEA come from the germline V gene. The CDR3 region is CNGRENTEAFF.

The J gene is TRBJ2-1, the V gene TRBV6-2 or TRBV6-3; checking the TCRdb D call of TRBD2 is not possible without DNA. Germline V lookup: CDR1 MNHEY, CDR2 SVGEGT. This CDR3 spans 15 amino acids. This chain's CDR3 is CASSYGLAGGDEQFF.